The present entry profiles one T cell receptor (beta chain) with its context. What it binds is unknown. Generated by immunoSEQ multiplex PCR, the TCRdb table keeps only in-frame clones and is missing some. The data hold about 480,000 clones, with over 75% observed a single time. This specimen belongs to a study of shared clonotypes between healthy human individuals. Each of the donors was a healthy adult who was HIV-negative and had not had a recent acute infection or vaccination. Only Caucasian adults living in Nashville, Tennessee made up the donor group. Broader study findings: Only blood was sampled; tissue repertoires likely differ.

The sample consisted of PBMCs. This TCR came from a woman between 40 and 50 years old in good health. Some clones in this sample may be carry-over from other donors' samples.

In DNA, the CDR3 is TGTGCCAGCAGCTCTAGGGACAGACAGTTCTTC. It codes for CASSSRDRQFF. The V gene is TRBV5-8, the J gene TRBJ2-1, with 7 positions matching TRBD1. This CDR3 comprises 11 residues. V trimming: 3 bases; J trimming: 13 bases; junction bases outside the gene matches: 4. Germline values: CDR1 SGHTS, CDR2 YDEGEE.